This T cell receptor (beta chain) was recorded in a study of shared clonotypes between healthy human individuals. This CDR3 region has 16 residues. In germline, CDR1 is SGHTA, CDR2 FQGNSA. V lost 5 bases to trimming and J lost 7 bases; unmatched junction nucleotides: 13. Recent vaccinations or acute infections were absent in the healthy HIV-negative adult donors. Every donor was a Caucasian adult from Nashville, Tennessee. Sequencing was performed with immunoSEQ multiplex PCR; in TCRdb, only in-frame clones are kept and a portion is missing. In the table there are 500,000 to 650,000 clones, roughly four fifths of which are singletons.

The chain is built from TRBV7-2 and TRBJ2-7; 11 bases align to TRBD2. The source material was PBMCs. This clonotype was obtained from a woman in her thirties or forties in good health. Some clones in this sample may be carry-over from other donors' samples. Written as DNA, the CDR3 is TGTGCCAGCAGCGAGTCAGCCGGGCCTAGCGGGGGGGAGCAGTACTTC. This translates into CASSESAGPSGGEQYF. Full variable domain (rest looked up from reference TRBV7-2 and TRBJ2-7): GAGVSQSPSNKVTEKGKDVELRCDPISGHTALYWYRQSLGQGLEFLIYFQGNSAPDKSGLPSDRFSAERTGGSVSTLTIQRTQQEDSAVYLCASSESAGPSGGEQYFGPGTRLTVT.